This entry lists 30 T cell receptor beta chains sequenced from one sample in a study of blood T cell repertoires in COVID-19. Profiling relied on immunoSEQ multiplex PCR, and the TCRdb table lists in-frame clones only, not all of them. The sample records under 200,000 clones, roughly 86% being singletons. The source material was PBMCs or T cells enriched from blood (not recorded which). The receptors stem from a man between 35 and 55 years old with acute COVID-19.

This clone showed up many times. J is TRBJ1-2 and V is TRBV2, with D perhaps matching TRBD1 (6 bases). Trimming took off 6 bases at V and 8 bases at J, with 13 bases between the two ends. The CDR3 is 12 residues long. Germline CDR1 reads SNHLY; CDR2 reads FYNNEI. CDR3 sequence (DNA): TGTGCCAGCAGCCCGGACAGAGGCGGCTACACCTTC. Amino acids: CASSPDRGGYTF.

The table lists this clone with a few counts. The DNA of the CDR3 is TGTGCCAGCGGGGGTCGGGGCCACGAGCAGTACTTC. Its protein is CASGGRGHEQYF. The J gene is TRBJ2-7, the V gene TRBV19, with D maybe TRBD2 (6 bases). Trimming took 9 bases from V and 5 from J, leaving 14 bases between them. Germline V lookup: CDR1 LNHDA, CDR2 SQIVND (reference sequence). This CDR3 is 12 amino acids long.

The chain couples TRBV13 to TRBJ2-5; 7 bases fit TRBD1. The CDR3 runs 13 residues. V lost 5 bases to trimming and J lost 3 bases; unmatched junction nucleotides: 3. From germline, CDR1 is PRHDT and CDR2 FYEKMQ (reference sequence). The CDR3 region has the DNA TGTGCCAGCAGCCAACAGGGGAAAGAGACCCAGTACTTC. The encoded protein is CASSQQGKETQYF.

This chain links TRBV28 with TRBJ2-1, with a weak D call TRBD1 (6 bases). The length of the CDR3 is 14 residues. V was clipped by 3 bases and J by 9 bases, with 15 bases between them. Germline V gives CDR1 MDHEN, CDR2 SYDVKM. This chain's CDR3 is CASSLNREGSEQFF. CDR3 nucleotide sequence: TGTGCCAGCAGTTTGAACAGGGAAGGCTCTGAGCAGTTCTTC.

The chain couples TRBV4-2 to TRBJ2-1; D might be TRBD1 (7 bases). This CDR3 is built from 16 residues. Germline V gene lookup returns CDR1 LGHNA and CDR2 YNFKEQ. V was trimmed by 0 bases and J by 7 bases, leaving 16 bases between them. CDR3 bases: TGTGCCAGCAGCCAAGAGGGAGGACAGGTCCTTAATGAGCAGTTCTTC. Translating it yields CASSQEGGQVLNEQFF.

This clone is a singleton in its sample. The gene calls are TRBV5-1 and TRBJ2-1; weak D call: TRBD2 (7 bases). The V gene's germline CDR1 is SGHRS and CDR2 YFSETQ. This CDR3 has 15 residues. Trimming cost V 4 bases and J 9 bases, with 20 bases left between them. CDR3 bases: TGCGCCAGCAGCCCCGGCCGGGGGGCGGGAATTGAGCAGTTCTTC. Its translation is CASSPGRGAGIEQFF.

CDR3 nucleotide sequence: TGTGCCAGCAGCCCGTGGGGGGGTACCTACAATGAGCAGTTCTTC. Translated: CASSPWGGTYNEQFF. The chain recombines TRBV5-8 with TRBJ2-1, with TRBD2 matching 7 bases. CDR3 length: 15 amino acids. V lost 4 bases and J lost 2; bases outside the gene matches: 6. The germline gives CDR1 SGHTS, CDR2 YDEGEE.

The CDR3 coding sequence is TGTGCCAGCAGTTACTTCGATGCCCTTAGTCAGCCCCAGCATTTT. It is translated as CASSYFDALSQPQHF. This chain links TRBV6-2 or TRBV6-3 with TRBJ1-5; unclear D gene. CDR3 length: 15 amino acids. Trimming removed 1 base at V and 6 bases at J, with 13 bases between. Germline-derived CDR1 and CDR2 are MNHEY and SVGEGT.

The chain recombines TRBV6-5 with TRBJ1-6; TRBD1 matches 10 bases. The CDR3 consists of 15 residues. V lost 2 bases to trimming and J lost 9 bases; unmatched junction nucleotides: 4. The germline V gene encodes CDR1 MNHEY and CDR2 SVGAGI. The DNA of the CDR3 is TGTGCCAGCAGTTACACCTGGACAGGGGGTTCACCCCTCCACTTT. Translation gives CASSYTWTGGSPLHF.

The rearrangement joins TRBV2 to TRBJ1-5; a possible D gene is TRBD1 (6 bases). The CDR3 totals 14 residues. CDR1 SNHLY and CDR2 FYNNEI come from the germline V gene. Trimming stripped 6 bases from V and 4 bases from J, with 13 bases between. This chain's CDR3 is CASRGTSPNQPQHF. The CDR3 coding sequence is TGTGCCAGCAGGGGGACAAGTCCTAATCAGCCCCAGCATTTT.

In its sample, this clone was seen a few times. The DNA for the CDR3 is TGCGCCAGCAGTGAGTCGACTCCGAATGGAGCGGGAGTGCGGAATGAGCAGTTCTTC. This encodes CASSESTPNGAGVRNEQFF. This chain links TRBV10-2 with TRBJ2-1, with 8 bases aligning to TRBD2. Per the germline V gene, CDR1 is WSHSY and CDR2 is SAAADI. Losses at the gene ends were 0 bases for V and 7 bases for J; bases not matched to a gene: 17. The CDR3 runs to 19 residues.

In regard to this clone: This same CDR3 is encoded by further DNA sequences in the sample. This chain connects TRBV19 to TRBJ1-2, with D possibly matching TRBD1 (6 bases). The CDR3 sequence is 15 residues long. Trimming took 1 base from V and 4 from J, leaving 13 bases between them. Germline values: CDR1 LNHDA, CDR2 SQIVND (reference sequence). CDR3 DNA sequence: TGTGCCAGTAGTATAGGGGTCGACAGGCCCTATGGCTACACCTTC. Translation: CASSIGVDRPYGYTF.

Here the CDR3 reads CASVKDLGSRDEQYF. CDR3 bases: TGTGCCAGCGTGAAAGACCTAGGTAGTCGCGACGAGCAGTACTTC. The chain couples TRBV2 to TRBJ2-7; D not certain. Germline values: CDR1 SNHLY, CDR2 FYNNEI. V shed 8 bases and J shed 5 bases, with 22 bases lying between them. The CDR3 contains 15 residues. The full variable domain, in which reference TRBV2 and TRBJ2-7 provide the parts outside the CDR3, is EPEVTQTPSHQVTQMGQEVILRCVPISNHLYFYWYRQILGQKVEFLVSFYNNEISEKSEIFDDQFSVERPDGSNFTLKIRSTKLEDSAMYFCASVKDLGSRDEQYFGPGTRLTVT.

CDR3 nucleotide sequence: TGCGCCAGCAGCTTGCCAGGGATGAACACTGAAGCTTTCTTT. It translates to CASSLPGMNTEAFF. The V and J genes are TRBV5-1 and TRBJ1-1, with TRBD1 as a possible D gene (5 bases). There are 14 residues in the CDR3. Per the germline V gene, CDR1 is SGHRS and CDR2 is YFSETQ. The V end was cut by 1 base, the J end by 0 bases, with 7 bases between.

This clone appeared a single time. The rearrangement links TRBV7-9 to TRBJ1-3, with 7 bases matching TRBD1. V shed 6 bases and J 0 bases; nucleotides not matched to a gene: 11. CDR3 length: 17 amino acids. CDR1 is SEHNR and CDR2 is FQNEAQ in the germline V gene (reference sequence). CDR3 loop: CASSRTQGDVSGNTIYF. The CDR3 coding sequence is TGTGCCAGCAGTCGCACCCAGGGGGATGTCTCTGGAAACACCATATATTTT.

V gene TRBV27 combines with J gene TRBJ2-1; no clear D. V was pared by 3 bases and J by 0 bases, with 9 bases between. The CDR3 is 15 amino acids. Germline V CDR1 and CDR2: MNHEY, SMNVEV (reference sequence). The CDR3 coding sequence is TGTGCCAGCAGTTTGTTTATGAGCTCCTACAATGAGCAGTTCTTC. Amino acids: CASSLFMSSYNEQFF.

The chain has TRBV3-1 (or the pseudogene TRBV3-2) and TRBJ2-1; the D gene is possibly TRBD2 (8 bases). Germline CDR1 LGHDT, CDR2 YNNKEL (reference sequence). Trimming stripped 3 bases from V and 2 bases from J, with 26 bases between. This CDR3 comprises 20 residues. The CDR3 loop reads CASSQPPGGSGSHPYNEQFF. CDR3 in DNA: TGTGCCAGCAGCCAGCCCCCAGGGGGAAGCGGGAGCCACCCCTACAATGAGCAGTTCTTC.

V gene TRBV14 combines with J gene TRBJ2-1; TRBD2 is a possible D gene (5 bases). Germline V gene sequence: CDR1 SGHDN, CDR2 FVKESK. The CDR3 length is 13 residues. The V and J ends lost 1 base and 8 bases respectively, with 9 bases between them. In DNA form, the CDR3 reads TGTGCCAGCAGCCAAGGGAGGTGGCATGAGCAGTTCTTC. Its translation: CASSQGRWHEQFF.

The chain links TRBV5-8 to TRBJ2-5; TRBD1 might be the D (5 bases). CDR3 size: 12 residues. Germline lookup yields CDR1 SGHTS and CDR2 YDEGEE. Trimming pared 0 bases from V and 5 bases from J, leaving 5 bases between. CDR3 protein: CASSLEGETQYF. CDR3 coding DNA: TGTGCCAGCAGCTTGGAGGGGGAGACCCAGTACTTC.

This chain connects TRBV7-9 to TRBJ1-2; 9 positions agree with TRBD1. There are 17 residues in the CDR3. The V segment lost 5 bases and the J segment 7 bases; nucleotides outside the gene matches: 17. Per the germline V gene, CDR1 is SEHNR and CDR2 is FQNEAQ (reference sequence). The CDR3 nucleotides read TGTGCCAGCAGCGGAGGGACTTTATTACAGGGGGCGCGTGGCTACACCTTC. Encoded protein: CASSGGTLLQGARGYTF.

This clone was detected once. The CDR3 coding sequence is TGTGCCAGCAGCTTGGGGTTTAGAGCCTCTGGAAACACCATATATTTT. Translated: CASSLGFRASGNTIYF. V and J are TRBV5-6 and TRBJ1-3; D not certain. The CDR3 is made up of 16 amino acids. V was shortened by 0 bases and J by 0 bases, with 10 bases between the two germline ends. The germline V gene encodes CDR1 SGHDT and CDR2 YYEEEE. The full variable domain, in which reference TRBV5-6 and TRBJ1-3 provide the parts outside the CDR3, is DAGVTQSPTHLIKTRGQQVTLRCSPKSGHDTVSWYQQALGQGPQFIFQYYEEEERQRGNFPDRFSGHQFPNYSSELNVNALLLGDSALYLCASSLGFRASGNTIYFGEGSWLTVV.

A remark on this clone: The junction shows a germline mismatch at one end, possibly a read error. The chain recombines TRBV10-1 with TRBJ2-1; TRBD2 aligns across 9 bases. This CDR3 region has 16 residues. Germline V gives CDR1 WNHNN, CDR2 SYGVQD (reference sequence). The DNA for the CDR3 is TGCGCCAGCAGTACCGCCGGGACTAGCTCCCACAATGAGCAGTTCTTC. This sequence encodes CASSTAGTSSHNEQFF.

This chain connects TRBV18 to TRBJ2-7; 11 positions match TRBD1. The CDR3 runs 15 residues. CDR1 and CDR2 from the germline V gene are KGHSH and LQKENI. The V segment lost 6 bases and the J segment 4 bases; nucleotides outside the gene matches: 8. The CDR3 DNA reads TGTGCCAGCTCCCAAGGACAGGGGGCGTCGTACGAGCAGTACTTC. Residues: CASSQGQGASYEQYF.

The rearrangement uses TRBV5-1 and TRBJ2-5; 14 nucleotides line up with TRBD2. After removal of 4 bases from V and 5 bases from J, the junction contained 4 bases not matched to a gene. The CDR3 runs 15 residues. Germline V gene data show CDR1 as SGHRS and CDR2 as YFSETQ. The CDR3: CASSNGLAGGETQYF. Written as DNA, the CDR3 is TGCGCCAGCAGCAATGGACTAGCGGGAGGTGAGACCCAGTACTTC.

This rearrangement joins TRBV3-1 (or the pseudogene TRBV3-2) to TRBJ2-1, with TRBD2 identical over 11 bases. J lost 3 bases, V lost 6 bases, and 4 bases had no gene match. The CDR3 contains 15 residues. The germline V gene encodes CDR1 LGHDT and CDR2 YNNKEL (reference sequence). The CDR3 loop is CASRLTSGIYNEQFF. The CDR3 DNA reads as TGTGCCAGCAGACTGACTAGCGGGATCTACAATGAGCAGTTCTTC.

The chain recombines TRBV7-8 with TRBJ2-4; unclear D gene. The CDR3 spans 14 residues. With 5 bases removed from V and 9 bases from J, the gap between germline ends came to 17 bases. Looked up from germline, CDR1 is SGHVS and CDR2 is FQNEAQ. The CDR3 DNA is TGTGCCAGCAGCCCCCGAGGTCACGGTGGCATTCAGTACTTC. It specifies CASSPRGHGGIQYF. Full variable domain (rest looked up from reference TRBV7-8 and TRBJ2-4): GAGVSQSPRYKVAKRGQDVALRCDPISGHVSLFWYQQALGQGPEFLTYFQNEAQLDKSGLPSDRFFAERPEGSVSTLKIQRTQQEDSAVYLCASSPRGHGGIQYFGAGTRLSVL.

The CDR3 reads CASSREGWNYGYTF. DNA for the CDR3: TGTGCCAGCAGCCGGGAGGGCTGGAACTATGGCTACACCTTC. The V call is TRBV3-1 (or the pseudogene TRBV3-2), the J call TRBJ1-2; D not resolved. Per the germline V gene, CDR1 is LGHDT and CDR2 is YNNKEL (reference sequence). The CDR3 runs 14 residues. V lost 4 bases and J lost 2, with 11 bases in between.

The CDR3 DNA reads as TGTGCCAGCAGTTTATCGCACCCTCCTAGCGGCAATGAGCAGTTCTTC. Translating gives CASSLSHPPSGNEQFF. The V gene is TRBV27, the J gene TRBJ2-1, with 7 bases aligning to TRBD2. J gave up 6 bases and V 0 bases, and 8 bases lay outside the gene matches. The CDR3 covers 16 residues. The germline V gene encodes CDR1 MNHEY and CDR2 SMNVEV (reference sequence).

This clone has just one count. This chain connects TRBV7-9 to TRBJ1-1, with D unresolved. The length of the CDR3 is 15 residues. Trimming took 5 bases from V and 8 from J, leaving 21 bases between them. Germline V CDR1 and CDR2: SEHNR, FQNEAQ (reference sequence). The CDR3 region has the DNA TGTGCCAGCAGCCAACTCACGTCGTGGGGAGGGGAAGCTTTCTTT. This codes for CASSQLTSWGGEAFF.

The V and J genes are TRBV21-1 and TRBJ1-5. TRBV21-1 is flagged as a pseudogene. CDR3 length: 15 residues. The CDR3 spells CATKQRWRGNQPQHF. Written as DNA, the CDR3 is TGTGCCACCAAGCAAAGGTGGAGGGGAAACCAGCCCCAGCATTTT.